The rows below give T cell receptor beta chains drawn from one sample of a study of blood T cells in healthy people across ages. TCRdb reprocessed the 5' RACE reads with MiXCR, giving one entry per CDR3 protein. In the table there are hundreds of thousands of distinct CDR3 sequences, 40% to 50% of which are singletons. Material for sequencing was blood. These receptors were obtained from a man between 60 and 75 years old in good health. The CDR3 runs from the conserved cysteine through the conserved F or W.

V: TRBV3-1
J: TRBJ1-6
CDR3: CASSRTDNDSPLHF

V: TRBV4-2
J: TRBJ2-2
CDR3: CASSQEGRTGELFF

V: TRBV7-2
J: TRBJ1-1
CDR3: CASSNWDRGKSGTAAFF

V: TRBV6-2/TRBV6-3
J: TRBJ1-6
CDR3: CASDLRGDGDSPLHF

V: TRBV11-2
J: TRBJ2-3
CDR3: CASRWVGGTDTQYF

V: TRBV3-1
J: -
CDR3: CASSQDSRGGVGAYEQYF

V: TRBV27
J: -
CDR3: CASSSRDKGETQYF

V: TRBV3-1
J: -
CDR3: CASSLKPGFGTGHQETQYF

V: TRBV9
J: TRBJ1-4
CDR3: CASSPRTGDEKLFF

V: TRBV6-6
J: TRBJ2-1
CDR3: CASRPGTSGGADNEQFF

V: TRBV10-3
J: TRBJ2-3
CDR3: CAISESKSVDTQYF

V: TRBV29-1
J: TRBJ2-7
CDR3: CNLLAGQETSYEQYF

V: TRBV6-2/TRBV6-3
J: TRBJ2-6
CDR3: CASSQAGANVLTF

V: TRBV29-1
J: TRBJ2-3
CDR3: CSVTRTGPTDTQYF

V: TRBV14
J: TRBJ2-5
CDR3: CASSQDGQPGETQYF

V: TRBV6-1
J: TRBJ2-4
CDR3: CASSSQQGGKNIQYF

V: TRBV5-5
J: TRBJ2-7
CDR3: CASSLWMSLYEQYF

V: TRBV14
J: TRBJ2-7
CDR3: CASSRGQWQQYF

V: TRBV7-2
J: TRBJ2-5
CDR3: CASSSLWGSQETQYF

V: TRBV5-5
J: TRBJ1-5
CDR3: CASSQGQSGNQPQHF

V: TRBV7-2
J: TRBJ1-2
CDR3: CASSLDRLRTDYGYTF

V: TRBV28
J: TRBJ1-5
CDR3: CASSSRGFSNQPQHF

V: TRBV28
J: TRBJ2-5
CDR3: CASTTGNQETQYF

V: TRBV7-9
J: TRBJ2-4
CDR3: CTSSLGAGSLTKNIQYF

V: TRBV12-3/TRBV12-4
J: TRBJ1-6
CDR3: CASSPTGNNSPLHF

V: TRBV6-6
J: TRBJ1-2
CDR3: CASSPTGARSYGYTF

V: TRBV6-4
J: TRBJ1-5
CDR3: CATPDRRGQPQHF

V: TRBV29-1
J: TRBJ1-1
CDR3: CSVVRSNTEAFF

V: TRBV15
J: TRBJ2-7
CDR3: CATSRGAEQYF

V: TRBV6-2/TRBV6-3
J: TRBJ2-5
CDR3: CASSYATNQETQYF

V: TRBV4-3
J: TRBJ1-4
CDR3: CASSQVAARQINEKLFF

V: TRBV6-2/TRBV6-3
J: -
CDR3: CASRTGGNIQYF

V: TRBV4-3
J: TRBJ1-4
CDR3: CASSQQLIMGISSEKLFF

V: TRBV3-1
J: TRBJ1-4
CDR3: CASSQDRVRTGSATNEKLFF

V: TRBV12-3/TRBV12-4
J: TRBJ1-2
CDR3: CASSLMTGFYGYTF

V: TRBV7-2
J: TRBJ2-1
CDR3: CASRISGPYNEQFF

V: TRBV2
J: -
CDR3: CASWTTSYNEQYF

V: TRBV20-1
J: TRBJ1-5
CDR3: CSAGRQGVGQPQHF

V: TRBV7-9
J: TRBJ1-2
CDR3: CASSPRDSPNYGYTF

V: TRBV7-2
J: TRBJ2-5
CDR3: CASSLRGREETQYF

V: TRBV18
J: TRBJ2-7
CDR3: CASSPPGGTYEQYF

V: TRBV11-3
J: TRBJ2-1
CDR3: CASSLGIKDNEQFF

V: TRBV3-1
J: TRBJ2-6
CDR3: CASSLRIRTDGGNSGANVLTF

V: TRBV12-3/TRBV12-4
J: TRBJ2-3
CDR3: CASSSGSDSTDTQYF

V: TRBV5-5
J: TRBJ2-5
CDR3: CASSLAVQRGPQETQYF

V: TRBV18
J: TRBJ2-5
CDR3: CASSPPGVTGTREQYF

V: TRBV20-1
J: TRBJ2-3
CDR3: CSGKRGPSTDTQYF

V: TRBV20-1
J: TRBJ1-2
CDR3: CSARDTPGHGYTF

V: TRBV20-1
J: TRBJ2-7
CDR3: CSAGAAGSSYEQYF

V: TRBV15
J: -
CDR3: CATSRVRRSEETQYF

V: TRBV29-1
J: TRBJ2-7
CDR3: CSVRGASYEQYF

V: TRBV20-1
J: TRBJ1-6
CDR3: CSARENWSYNSPLHF

V: TRBV4-1
J: TRBJ2-6
CDR3: CASRPFVTGANVLTF

V: TRBV14
J: TRBJ2-7
CDR3: CASRAGTNEQYF

V: TRBV7-8
J: TRBJ2-1
CDR3: CASSLALGAHNEQFF

V: TRBV4-1
J: TRBJ2-7
CDR3: CANSQDEGQGRNQYF

V: TRBV7-2
J: TRBJ2-3
CDR3: CASSLVASGGSSTDTQYF

V: TRBV5-1
J: TRBJ2-1
CDR3: CASSLGGSSSYNEQFF

V: TRBV12-3/TRBV12-4
J: TRBJ1-1
CDR3: CASSFQSNTEAFF

V: TRBV9
J: TRBJ2-1
CDR3: CASSVGRGAGLEQFF